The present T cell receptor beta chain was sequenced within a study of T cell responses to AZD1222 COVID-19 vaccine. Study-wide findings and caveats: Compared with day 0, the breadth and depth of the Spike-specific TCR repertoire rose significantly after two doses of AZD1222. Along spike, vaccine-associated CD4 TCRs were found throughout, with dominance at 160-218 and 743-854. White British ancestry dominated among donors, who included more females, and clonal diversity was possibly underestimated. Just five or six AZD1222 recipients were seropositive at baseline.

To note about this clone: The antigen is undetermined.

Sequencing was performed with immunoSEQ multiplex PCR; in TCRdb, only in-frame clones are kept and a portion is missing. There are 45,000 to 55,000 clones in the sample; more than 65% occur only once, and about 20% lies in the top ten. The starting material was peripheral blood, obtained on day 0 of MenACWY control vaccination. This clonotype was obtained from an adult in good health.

Here the CDR3 reads CASSPRGGNNEQFF. In DNA, the CDR3 is TGTGCCAGCAGCCCTCGGGGGGGGAACAATGAGCAGTTCTTC. The chain recombines TRBV7-9 with TRBJ2-1, with 8 positions matching TRBD2. J was trimmed by 5 bases and V by 5 bases; bases with no gene match: 5. Germline CDR1 is SEHNR and CDR2 is FQNEAQ (reference sequence). CDR3 length equals 14 residues. The full variable domain, completed using reference TRBV7-9 and TRBJ2-1, is DTGVSQNPRHKITKRGQNVTFRCDPISEHNRLYWYRQTLGQGPEFLTYFQNEAQLEKSRLLSDRFSAERPKGSFSTLEIQRTEQGDSAMYLCASSPRGGNNEQFFGPGTRLTVL.